This passage covers 27 T cell receptor beta chains from one sample sequenced in a study of blood T cell repertoires in COVID-19. Repertoires were generated with immunoSEQ multiplex PCR, while TCRdb's copy carries only in-frame clones and drops some. The sample holds 140,000 to 150,000 clones, roughly 79% seen once. The material sequenced was peripheral blood. These receptors all stem from a woman aged 60-75 years with acute or convalescent COVID-19.

This clone was detected only a few times. This CDR3 reads CASRILTANTGELFF. The DNA for the CDR3 is TGTGCCAGCAGGATACTCACAGCGAACACCGGGGAGCTGTTTTTT. V and J are TRBV6-5 and TRBJ2-2; D is undetermined. The V end lost 6 bases, the J end lost 0 bases, and 11 bases lay between the germline ends. CDR1 is MNHEY, CDR2 SVGAGI, per germline. The CDR3 covers 15 residues.

The chain uses TRBV19 and TRBJ1-1; unclear D gene. The CDR3 has 13 residues. V lost 11 bases to trimming and J lost 3 bases, with 16 bases between them. CDR1 is LNHDA and CDR2 is SQIVND in the germline V gene (reference sequence). The CDR3 sequence: CARTRASYTEAFF. The CDR3 DNA reads as TGTGCCCGAACGAGGGCATCTTACACTGAAGCTTTCTTT.

This clone was picked up one time. V usage is TRBV4-2 and J usage is TRBJ2-1, with D uncertain. Trimming took 2 bases from V and 7 from J, leaving 15 bases between them. The CDR3 has 15 residues. Germline CDR1 is LGHNA and CDR2 is YNFKEQ. In DNA, the CDR3 is TGTGCCAGCAGCCAAATCGATCCAGGTTTGAATGAGCAGTTCTTC. This codes for CASSQIDPGLNEQFF.

The gene calls are TRBV3-1 (or the pseudogene TRBV3-2) and TRBJ2-1, with D possibly being TRBD1 (5 bases). Germline V lookup: CDR1 LGHDT, CDR2 YNNKEL (reference sequence). There are 18 residues in the CDR3. The V end lost 1 base, the J end lost 0 bases, and 16 bases lay between the germline ends. The chain's CDR3 is CASSQGRVVFSSYNEQFF. The CDR3 bases are TGTGCCAGCAGCCAAGGCAGGGTGGTTTTCAGCTCCTACAATGAGCAGTTCTTC.

CDR3 protein: CACLQASSYNSPLHF. The CDR3 bases are TGTGCCTGCCTTCAGGCGAGCTCCTATAATTCACCCCTCCACTTT. The chain combines TRBV30 with TRBJ1-6, with D hard to call. In germline, CDR1 is GTSNPN, CDR2 SVGIG (reference sequence). The ends were cut back, 6 bases at V and 0 bases at J, with 12 bases in the middle. The CDR3 totals 15 residues.

The chain combines TRBV7-2 with TRBJ2-7, with unresolved D. The CDR3 consists of 13 residues. Germline-derived CDR1 and CDR2 are SGHTA and FQGNSA. Trimming left V 3 bases short and J 4 bases short, with 10 bases between. CDR3 coding DNA: TGTGCCAGCAGCTTGATCGGTGAATACGAGCAGTACTTC. As protein: CASSLIGEYEQYF. The full variable domain, rest sourced from reference TRBV7-2 and TRBJ2-7, is GAGVSQSPSNKVTEKGKDVELRCDPISGHTALYWYRQSLGQGLEFLIYFQGNSAPDKSGLPSDRFSAERTGGSVSTLTIQRTQQEDSAVYLCASSLIGEYEQYFGPGTRLTVT.

The chain links TRBV7-8 to TRBJ2-4; TRBD1 aligns across 7 bases. The germline CDR1 and CDR2 sequences are SGHVS and FQNEAQ. The CDR3 is made up of 16 amino acids. Trimming removed 5 bases from V and 6 bases from J; junction bases left unmatched: 13. The CDR3 here is CASSLRDRTGLNIQYF. The CDR3 region has the DNA TGTGCCAGCAGCCTCAGAGATAGGACAGGATTAAACATTCAGTACTTC. The variable domain in full, with the rest retrieved from reference TRBV7-8 and TRBJ2-4, is GAGVSQSPRYKVAKRGQDVALRCDPISGHVSLFWYQQALGQGPEFLTYFQNEAQLDKSGLPSDRFFAERPEGSVSTLKIQRTQQEDSAVYLCASSLRDRTGLNIQYFGAGTRLSVL.

The chain links TRBV12-5 to TRBJ1-6; D gene ambiguous. CDR1 is LGHNT and CDR2 is FRNRAP in the germline V gene. The V and J ends lost 0 bases and 0 bases respectively, with 12 bases between them. CDR3 length: 18 amino acids. The chain's CDR3 is CASGLVLSGSSYNSPLHF. The CDR3 bases are TGTGCTAGTGGTTTGGTACTTAGTGGGAGCTCCTATAATTCACCCCTCCACTTT.

This clone is labeled as medium-sized. The chain combines TRBV6-1 with TRBJ2-7; the match to TRBD2 covers 11 bases. CDR1 is MNHNS and CDR2 is SASEGT in the germline V gene. This CDR3 is 15 amino acids long. J gave up 7 bases and V 3 bases, and 8 bases lay outside the gene matches. The CDR3 coding sequence is TGTGCCAGCAGTGAGGTAGCGGGAGGGGAAGGGGAGCAGTACTTC. Its protein product is CASSEVAGGEGEQYF.

The V call is TRBV19, the J call TRBJ2-7; 9 positions match TRBD1. J lost 6 bases, V lost 4 bases, and 7 bases had no gene match. Germline-derived CDR1 and CDR2 are LNHDA and SQIVND (reference sequence). CDR3 length: 14 amino acids. In nucleotides, the CDR3 is TGTGCCAGTAGTACCGGGACAGGGCACAGCGAGCAGTACTTC. Its translation is CASSTGTGHSEQYF. The full variable domain, in which reference TRBV19 and TRBJ2-7 provide the parts outside the CDR3, is DGGITQSPKYLFRKEGQNVTLSCEQNLNHDAMYWYRQDPGQGLRLIYYSQIVNDFQKGDIAEGYSVSREKKESFPLTVTSAQKNPTAFYLCASSTGTGHSEQYFGPGTRLTVT.

This clone was observed a few times. The V call is TRBV5-6, the J call TRBJ1-2; the D is unclear. V lost 0 bases and J 5 bases, leaving 11 bases between the germline ends. Germline assignment: CDR1 SGHDT and CDR2 YYEEEE. This CDR3 is built from 14 residues. CDR3 region: CASSLGVWAYGYTF. The CDR3 DNA follows: TGTGCCAGCAGCTTGGGGGTCTGGGCTTATGGCTACACCTTC. Together with reference TRBV5-6 and TRBJ1-2, the CDR3 gives the full variable domain: DAGVTQSPTHLIKTRGQQVTLRCSPKSGHDTVSWYQQALGQGPQFIFQYYEEEERQRGNFPDRFSGHQFPNYSSELNVNALLLGDSALYLCASSLGVWAYGYTFGSGTRLTVV.

This chain connects TRBV2 to TRBJ2-5; a weak D match, TRBD1 (6 bases). Germline CDR1 reads SNHLY; CDR2 reads FYNNEI. V was trimmed by 5 bases and J by 4 bases, leaving 8 bases between them. The CDR3 extends over 12 amino acids. CDR3 sequence reads: CASSFRGETQYF. CDR3 nucleotides: TGTGCCAGCAGTTTCAGGGGAGAGACCCAGTACTTC.

The chain links TRBV19 to TRBJ2-1; the match to TRBD2 covers 11 bases. V dropped 10 bases and J dropped 10; count of bases not matched to a gene: 9. CDR1 LNHDA and CDR2 SQIVND come from the germline V gene (reference sequence). This CDR3 is 13 amino acids long. The CDR3 region has the DNA TGTGCCACCTCACTAGCGGGAGTACAGGAGCAGTTCTTC. Translated: CATSLAGVQEQFF.

This clone has just a few counts. The chain joins TRBV6-5 to TRBJ2-3; D unresolved. The length of the CDR3 is 15 residues. CDR1 is MNHEY and CDR2 is SVGAGI in the germline V gene. V gave up 3 bases and J gave up 6 bases, with 16 bases separating them. CDR3: CASSYLGANIDTQYF. CDR3 nucleotides: TGTGCCAGCAGTTATTTAGGAGCCAACATTGATACGCAGTATTTT.

The gene calls are TRBV11-2 and TRBJ2-7, with 7 positions matching TRBD1. Losses at the gene ends were 3 bases for V and 1 base for J; bases not matched to a gene: 15. Germline assignment: CDR1 SGHAT and CDR2 FQNNGV. CDR3 length: 18 residues. CDR3 sequence: CASSFRDRSWGGSYEQYF. Written as DNA, the CDR3 is TGTGCCAGCAGCTTTCGGGACAGAAGCTGGGGTGGGTCCTACGAGCAGTACTTC.

The V call is TRBV4-1, the J call TRBJ2-7, with 8 bases matching TRBD2. The germline V gene has CDR1 MGHRA and CDR2 YSYEKL. The CDR3 has 18 amino acids. The V and J ends lost 0 bases and 5 bases, in that order; junction bases with no gene match: 15. The CDR3 nucleotides read TGCGCCAGCAGCCAAGATAAGGGGCTAGCGGGCCAAGGCCACGAGCAGTACTTC. As protein: CASSQDKGLAGQGHEQYF.

This clone was detected a few times. This chain links TRBV6-6 with TRBJ1-2; D uncertain. Germline lookup yields CDR1 MNHNY and CDR2 SVGAGI (reference sequence). The CDR3 contains 11 residues. Trimming took off 4 bases at V and 5 bases at J, with 5 bases between the two ends. CDR3 protein: CASSSEYGYTF. CDR3 coding DNA: TGTGCCAGCAGTTCAGAATATGGCTACACCTTC.

This clone has just a few counts. The V and J genes are TRBV19 and TRBJ2-1; 9 nucleotides align to TRBD2. Unmatched junction bases numbered 4, after V lost 0 bases and J lost 1 base. This CDR3 has 17 residues. The germline gives CDR1 LNHDA, CDR2 SQIVND (reference sequence). As DNA, the CDR3 is TGTGCCAGTAGTATAGAAGGTAGCGGGAGATCCTACAATGAGCAGTTCTTC. It translates to CASSIEGSGRSYNEQFF.

CDR3 coding DNA: TGTGCCAGCAGTTTAGGGACAGGGGAAGCTTTCTTT. It encodes CASSLGTGEAFF. This chain uses TRBV12-3 or TRBV12-4 with TRBJ1-1; 8 nucleotides align to TRBD1. After removal of 1 base from V and 8 bases from J, the junction contained 0 bases not matched to a gene. The CDR3 sequence is 12 residues long.

The V gene is TRBV29-1, the J gene TRBJ1-1, with 10 nucleotides matching TRBD1. The germline CDR1 and CDR2 sequences are SQVTM and ANQGSEA. This CDR3 has 13 residues. The ends lost 5 bases at V and 7 bases at J; junction bases unmatched: 7. CDR3: CSVLDRGQGEAFF. Written as DNA, the CDR3 is TGCAGCGTTCTCGACAGGGGGCAGGGTGAAGCTTTCTTT.

In its sample, this clone was seen a few times. The chain employs TRBV7-9 and TRBJ2-7, with TRBD2 identical over 9 bases. CDR1 is SEHNR and CDR2 is FQNEAQ in the germline V gene (reference sequence). The J segment lost 2 bases and the V segment lost 5 bases, leaving 10 bases of the junction unmatched. There are 16 residues in the CDR3. CDR3 sequence reads: CASSPPLREGPYEQYF. In DNA form, the CDR3 reads TGTGCCAGCAGCCCTCCATTGCGGGAGGGCCCCTACGAGCAGTACTTC.

The chain has TRBV27 and TRBJ2-1, with 14 bases identical to TRBD2. The CDR3 is 16 amino acids. CDR1 MNHEY and CDR2 SMNVEV come from the germline V gene (reference sequence). V gave up 6 bases and J gave up 9 bases; unmatched junction bases: 10. In DNA form, the CDR3 reads TGTGCCAGCAGGAAGTTGGGACTAGCGGGAGAGATTGAGCAGTTCTTC. It is translated as CASRKLGLAGEIEQFF.

V gene TRBV3-1 (or the pseudogene TRBV3-2) combines with J gene TRBJ2-5; TRBD1 matches 11 bases. Losses at the gene ends were 3 bases for V and 5 bases for J; bases not matched to a gene: 8. Germline V gives CDR1 LGHDT, CDR2 YNNKEL (reference sequence). The CDR3 spans 16 residues. The CDR3 DNA reads TGTGCCAGCAGCCACTATTCCGGGACAGGGGGGGAGACCCAGTACTTC. Amino acid sequence: CASSHYSGTGGETQYF.

This clone was seen more than once but under ten times. The rearrangement joins TRBV28 to TRBJ2-7, with 12 bases that match TRBD2. The V gene end was trimmed by 4 bases and the J gene end by 5 bases; junction bases not matched to a gene: 6. This CDR3 comprises 15 residues. CDR1 MDHEN and CDR2 SYDVKM come from the germline V gene. The CDR3, as DNA: TGTGCCAGCAGTTCAGCTAGCGGGAGGGCCCACGAGCAGTACTTC. Encoded protein: CASSSASGRAHEQYF.

The J gene is TRBJ2-7, the V gene TRBV6-6; D perhaps matches TRBD2 (6 bases). In germline, CDR1 is MNHNY, CDR2 SVGAGI (reference sequence). The CDR3 length is 13 residues. V shed 5 bases and J shed 3 bases, with 11 bases lying between them. The CDR3 DNA reads as TGTGCCAGCAGTGTAGCGGAATACTACGAGCAGTACTTC. Encoded protein: CASSVAEYYEQYF.

The genes are TRBV15 and TRBJ2-7; D possibly corresponds to TRBD2 (5 bases). In germline, CDR1 is LNHNV, CDR2 YYDKDF (reference sequence). The CDR3 sequence is 15 residues long. V was pared by 1 base and J by 4 bases, with 14 bases between. In nucleotides, the CDR3 is TGTGCCACCAGCAGAGGTGAGGGATTGACTTACGAGCAGTACTTC. Translated: CATSRGEGLTYEQYF.

The chain couples TRBV13 to TRBJ2-2; TRBD2 matches 8 bases. The CDR3 spans 19 residues. The V gene end was trimmed by 6 bases and the J gene end by 1 base; junction bases not matched to a gene: 16. Germline V gene sequence: CDR1 PRHDT, CDR2 FYEKMQ (reference sequence). Here the CDR3 reads CASSATLAGDSLNTGELFF. The CDR3 DNA follows: TGTGCCAGCAGTGCGACTCTAGCGGGCGACTCCCTGAACACCGGGGAGCTGTTTTTT.